This TCR beta chain was documented in a study of blood T cell repertoires in COVID-19. Study summary: Acute and convalescent COVID-19 samples came from the United States, Italy and Spain.

V lost 9 bases to trimming and J lost 4 bases; unmatched junction nucleotides: 8. Germline V CDR1 and CDR2: ENHRY, SYGVKD. CDR3 length: 13 residues. The data were produced by immunoSEQ multiplex PCR, yet TCRdb's version contains in-frame clones alone and is incomplete. Seen here are over 35,000 clones, 86% observed once, and the top ten hold just under 8.5%. The chain uses TRBV10-3 and TRBJ1-2; 7 positions agree with TRBD1. Source material: peripheral blood. This clonotype originated in a man in his 60s with active COVID-19. The CDR3, as DNA: TGTGCCATTAACCCAGGGGGTGTCTATGGCTACACCTTC. The encoded protein is CAINPGGVYGYTF.